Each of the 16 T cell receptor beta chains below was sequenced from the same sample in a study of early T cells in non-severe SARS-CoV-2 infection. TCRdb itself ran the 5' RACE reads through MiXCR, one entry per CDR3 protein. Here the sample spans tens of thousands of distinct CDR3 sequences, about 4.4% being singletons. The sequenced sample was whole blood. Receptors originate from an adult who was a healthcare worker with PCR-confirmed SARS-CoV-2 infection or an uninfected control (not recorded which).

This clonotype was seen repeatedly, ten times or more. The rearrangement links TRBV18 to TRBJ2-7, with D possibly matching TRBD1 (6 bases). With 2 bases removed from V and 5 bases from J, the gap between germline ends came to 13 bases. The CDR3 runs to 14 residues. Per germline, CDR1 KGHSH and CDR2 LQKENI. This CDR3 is CASSPSGAINEQYF. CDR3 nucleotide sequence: TGTGCCAGCTCACCATCAGGGGCAATAAACGAGCAGTACTTC.

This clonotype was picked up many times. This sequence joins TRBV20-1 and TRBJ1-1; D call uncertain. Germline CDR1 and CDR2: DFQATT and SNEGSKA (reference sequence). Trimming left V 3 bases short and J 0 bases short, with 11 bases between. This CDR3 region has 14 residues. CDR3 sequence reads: CSARIGSLNTEAFF. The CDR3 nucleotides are TGCAGTGCTAGGATAGGGAGCCTGAACACTGAAGCTTTCTTT.

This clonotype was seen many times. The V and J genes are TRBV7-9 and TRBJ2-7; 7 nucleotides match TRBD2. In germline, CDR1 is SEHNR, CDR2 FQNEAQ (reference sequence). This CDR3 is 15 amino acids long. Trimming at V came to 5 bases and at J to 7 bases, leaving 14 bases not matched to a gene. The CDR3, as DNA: TGTGCCAGCAGCCCCGGTGGCGGGAGAACCGGTGAGCAGTACTTC. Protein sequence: CASSPGGGRTGEQYF.

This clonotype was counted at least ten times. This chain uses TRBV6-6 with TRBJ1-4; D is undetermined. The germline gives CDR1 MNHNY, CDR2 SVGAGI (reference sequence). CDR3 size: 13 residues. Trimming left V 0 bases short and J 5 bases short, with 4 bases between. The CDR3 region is CASSYSINEKLFF. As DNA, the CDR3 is TGTGCCAGCAGTTACTCGATAAATGAAAAACTGTTTTTT.

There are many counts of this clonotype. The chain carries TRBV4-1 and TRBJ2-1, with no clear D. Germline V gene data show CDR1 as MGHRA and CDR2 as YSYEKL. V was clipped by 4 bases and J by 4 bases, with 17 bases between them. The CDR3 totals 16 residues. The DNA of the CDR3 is TGCGCCAGCAGCCCGATAAGTCTAAAACAGTACAATGAGCAGTTCTTC. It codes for CASSPISLKQYNEQFF.

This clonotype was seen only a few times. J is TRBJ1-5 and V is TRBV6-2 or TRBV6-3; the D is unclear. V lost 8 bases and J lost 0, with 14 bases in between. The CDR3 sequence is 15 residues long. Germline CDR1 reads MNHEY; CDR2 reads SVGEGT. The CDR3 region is CASVGPSNSNQPQHF. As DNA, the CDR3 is TGTGCCAGCGTGGGCCCCTCGAATAGCAATCAGCCCCAGCATTTT.

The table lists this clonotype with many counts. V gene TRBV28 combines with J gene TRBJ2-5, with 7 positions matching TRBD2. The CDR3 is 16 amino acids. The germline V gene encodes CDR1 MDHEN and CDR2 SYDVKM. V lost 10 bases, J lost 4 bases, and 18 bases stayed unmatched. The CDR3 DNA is TGTGCCACCGCGCAAAGCGCAGGCGGGGGAGGAGAGACCCAGTACTTC. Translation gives CATAQSAGGGGETQYF.

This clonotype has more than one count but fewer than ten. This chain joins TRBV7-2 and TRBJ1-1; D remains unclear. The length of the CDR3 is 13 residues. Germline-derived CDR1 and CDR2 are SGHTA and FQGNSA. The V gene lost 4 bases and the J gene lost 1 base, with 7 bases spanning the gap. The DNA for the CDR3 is TGTGCCAGCAGCTACAGCAAGAACACTGAAGCTTTCTTT. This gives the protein CASSYSKNTEAFF.

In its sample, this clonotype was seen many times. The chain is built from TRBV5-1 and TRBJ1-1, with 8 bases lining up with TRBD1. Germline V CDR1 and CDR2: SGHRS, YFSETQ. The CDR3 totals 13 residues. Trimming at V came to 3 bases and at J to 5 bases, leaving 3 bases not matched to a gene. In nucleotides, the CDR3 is TGCGCCAGCAGCTCGACAGGGGAGACTGAAGCTTTCTTT. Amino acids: CASSSTGETEAFF. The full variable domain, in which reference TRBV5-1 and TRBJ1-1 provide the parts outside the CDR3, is KAGVTQTPRYLIKTRGQQVTLSCSPISGHRSVSWYQQTPGQGLQFLFEYFSETQRNKGNFPGRFSGRQFSNSRSEMNVSTLELGDSALYLCASSSTGETEAFFGQGTRLTVV.

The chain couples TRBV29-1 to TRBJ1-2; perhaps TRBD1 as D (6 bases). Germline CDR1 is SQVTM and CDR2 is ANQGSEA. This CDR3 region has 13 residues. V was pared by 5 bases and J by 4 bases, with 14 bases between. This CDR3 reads CSVPPDRLYGYTF. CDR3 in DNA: TGCAGCGTTCCCCCGGACAGACTCTATGGCTACACCTTC.

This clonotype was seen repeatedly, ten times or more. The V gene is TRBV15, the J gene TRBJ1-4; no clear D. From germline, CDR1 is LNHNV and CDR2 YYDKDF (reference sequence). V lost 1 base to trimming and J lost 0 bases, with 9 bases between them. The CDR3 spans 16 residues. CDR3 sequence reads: CATSRGPGATNEKLFF. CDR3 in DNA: TGTGCCACCAGCAGAGGGCCAGGAGCAACTAATGAAAAACTGTTTTTT.

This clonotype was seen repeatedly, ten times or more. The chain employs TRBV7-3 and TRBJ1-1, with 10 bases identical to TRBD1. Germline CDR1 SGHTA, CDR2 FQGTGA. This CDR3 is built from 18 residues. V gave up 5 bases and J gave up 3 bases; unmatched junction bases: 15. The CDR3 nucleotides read TGTGCCAGCAGCCCCCACCCCCCTGACAGGGGGCATGACACTGAAGCTTTCTTT. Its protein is CASSPHPPDRGHDTEAFF. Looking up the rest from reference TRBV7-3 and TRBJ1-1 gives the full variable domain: GAGVSQTPSNKVTEKGKYVELRCDPISGHTALYWYRQSLGQGPEFLIYFQGTGAADDSGLPNDRFFAVRPEGSVSTLKIQRTERGDSAVYLCASSPHPPDRGHDTEAFFGQGTRLTVV.

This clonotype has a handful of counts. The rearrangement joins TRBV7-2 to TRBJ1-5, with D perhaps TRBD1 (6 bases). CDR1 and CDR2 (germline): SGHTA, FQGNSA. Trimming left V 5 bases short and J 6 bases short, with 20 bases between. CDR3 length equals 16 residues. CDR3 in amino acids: CASSPALGYRVQPQHF. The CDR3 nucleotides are TGTGCCAGCAGCCCCGCCTTGGGATACAGGGTTCAGCCCCAGCATTTT.

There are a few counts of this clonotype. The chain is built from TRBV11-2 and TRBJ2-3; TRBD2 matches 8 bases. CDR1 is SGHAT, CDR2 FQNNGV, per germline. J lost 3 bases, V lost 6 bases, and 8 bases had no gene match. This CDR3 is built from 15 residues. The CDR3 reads CASSQRTSLTDTQYF. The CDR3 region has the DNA TGTGCCAGCAGTCAGAGGACTAGCCTTACAGATACGCAGTATTTT.

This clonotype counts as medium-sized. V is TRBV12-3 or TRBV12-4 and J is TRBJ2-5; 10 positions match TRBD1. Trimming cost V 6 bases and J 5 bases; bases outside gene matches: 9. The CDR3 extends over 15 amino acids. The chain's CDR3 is CASSDPGTGEETQYF. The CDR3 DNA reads TGTGCCAGCAGCGACCCTGGGACAGGGGAGGAGACCCAGTACTTC.

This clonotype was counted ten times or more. The CDR3 loop reads CASSPQGAINEKLFF. The CDR3 DNA is TGTGCCAGCTCACCGCAGGGGGCGATTAATGAAAAACTGTTTTTT. The chain combines TRBV18 with TRBJ1-4; 8 bases align to TRBD1. This CDR3 has 15 residues. Germline assignment: CDR1 KGHSH and CDR2 LQKENI. Trimming at V came to 3 bases and at J to 4 bases, leaving 4 bases not matched to a gene.